This note documents a single T cell receptor beta chain sequence. This clonotype was observed a handful of times. Its antigen is not yet known. No much larger clone exists at a distance of one base, and base qualities are not known. The data derive from a study of T-cell reconstitution after alpha-beta-depleted transplantation in children (dated by TCRdb to 2016 to 2017). The study in broad terms: The study quantitatively tracked T-cell immune reconstitution after TCRalphabeta/CD19-depleted allogeneic hematopoietic cell transplantation in children using TCR repertoire profiling.

Receptor amplification or capture employed PCR. Sequenced using an Illumina HiSeq 2500. TCR libraries were prepared with molecular barcoding, using unique molecular identifiers to normalize TCRbeta repertoire quantification. The public reads were quality trimmed at Q25 with fastp and then assembled into clones with MiXCR by TCRdb, keeping productive beta chains. Rows with one shared CDR3 protein collapse into an entry with the most common genes and DNA. The sample yields roughly 400,000 distinct CDR3 sequences; over 20% were counted once. The ten top clones hold about 3.8% of the sample. According to the germline V gene (reference sequence), CDR1 reads SGHNT and CDR2 reads YYREEE. Cut back by 7 bases and 4 bases, the V and J ends lie 15 bases apart. Including the terminal cysteine and phenylalanine, the CDR3 comprises 14 residues. Just CDR3 DNA is preserved here, 42 bases in frame from base 1.

The source is a human donor who donated a stem cell graft to a child with acute myeloid leukemia. The sequence joins TRBV5-4 to TRBJ2-1; the D gene is unclear. This sample comprised PBMCs from the stem cell graft donor, obtained from the stem cell graft. The DNA sequence is TGTGCCAGCGGGCAACAGTCACCGTACAATGAGCAGTTCTTC. Translated, this is CASGQQSPYNEQFF.